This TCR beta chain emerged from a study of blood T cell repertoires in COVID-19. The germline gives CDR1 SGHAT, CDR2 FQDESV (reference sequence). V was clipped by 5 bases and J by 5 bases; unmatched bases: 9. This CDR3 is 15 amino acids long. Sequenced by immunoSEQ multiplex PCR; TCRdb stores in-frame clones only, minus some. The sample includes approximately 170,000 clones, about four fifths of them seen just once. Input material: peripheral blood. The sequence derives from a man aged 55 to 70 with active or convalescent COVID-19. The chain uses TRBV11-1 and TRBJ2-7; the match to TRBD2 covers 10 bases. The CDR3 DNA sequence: TGTGCCAGCAGCCTTAGTCTAGCGGGGGCTAACGAGCAGTACTTC. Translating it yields CASSLSLAGANEQYF.